The present entry profiles one T cell receptor beta chain with its context. Antigen: not known. With 60 Vbeta and 13 Jbeta primers, the PCR was carried out. As handled by the study authors: About 10 million of around 85 million unique TCR beta chains were shared, per a later count. Libraries were prepared by immunoSEQ multiplex PCR; TCRdb keeps only in-frame clonotypes and omits some of them. V and J calls and clone size are copied from that table; D and trimming were computed from the DNA. Of 200,000 or so clones listed, approximately 80% are singletons. Germline CDR1 MGHDK, CDR2 SYGVNS. CDR3 length: 14 residues. The V gene lost 8 bases and the J gene lost 6 bases, with 17 bases spanning the gap. The sample originates from a study of cytomegalovirus exposure and HLA in healthy donors. General observations from the study: Most TCR sequences were seen very rarely across donors, but some public TCRs occurred in many. Near-uniform donor sequencing depth was presumed by presence/absence analyses. Most CMV-associated TCR beta chains appeared HLA-restricted in a later analysis.

This TCR was sampled from a boy aged 2-15 years in good health and CMV-seronegative. This chain connects TRBV25-1 to TRBJ1-5, with D possibly matching TRBD1 (6 bases). The source material was PBMCs. The CDR3 protein is CASSPTGSGQPQHF. The CDR3 region has the DNA TGTGCCAGCTCTCCCACAGGGAGCGGTCAGCCCCAGCATTTT.